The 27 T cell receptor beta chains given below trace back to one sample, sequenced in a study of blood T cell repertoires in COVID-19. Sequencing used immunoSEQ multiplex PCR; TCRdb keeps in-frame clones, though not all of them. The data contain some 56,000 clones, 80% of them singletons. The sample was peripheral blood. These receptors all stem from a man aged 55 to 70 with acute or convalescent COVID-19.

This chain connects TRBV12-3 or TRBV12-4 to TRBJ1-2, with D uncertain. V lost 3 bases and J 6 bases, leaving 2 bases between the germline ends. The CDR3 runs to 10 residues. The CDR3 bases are TGTGCCAGCAGTTTCGATGGCTACACCTTC. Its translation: CASSFDGYTF.

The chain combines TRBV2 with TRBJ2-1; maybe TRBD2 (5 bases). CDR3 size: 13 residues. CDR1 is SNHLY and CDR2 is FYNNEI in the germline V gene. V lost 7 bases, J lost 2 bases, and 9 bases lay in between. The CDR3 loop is CASTSHPYNEQFF. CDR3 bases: TGTGCCAGCACTAGCCATCCCTACAATGAGCAGTTCTTC. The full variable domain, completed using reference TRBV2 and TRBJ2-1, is EPEVTQTPSHQVTQMGQEVILRCVPISNHLYFYWYRQILGQKVEFLVSFYNNEISEKSEIFDDQFSVERPDGSNFTLKIRSTKLEDSAMYFCASTSHPYNEQFFGPGTRLTVL.

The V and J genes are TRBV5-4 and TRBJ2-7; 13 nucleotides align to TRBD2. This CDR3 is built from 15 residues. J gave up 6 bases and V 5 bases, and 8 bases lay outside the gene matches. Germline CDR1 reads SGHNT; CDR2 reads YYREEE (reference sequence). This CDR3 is CASRPTSGGFAEQYF. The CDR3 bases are TGTGCCAGCAGGCCGACTAGCGGGGGGTTCGCCGAGCAGTACTTC.

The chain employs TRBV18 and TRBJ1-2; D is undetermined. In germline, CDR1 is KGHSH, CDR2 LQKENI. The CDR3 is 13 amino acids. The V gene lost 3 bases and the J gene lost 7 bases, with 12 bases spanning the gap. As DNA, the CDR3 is TGTGCCAGCTCACCCGGAGGTCTCGGTGGCTACACCTTC. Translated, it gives CASSPGGLGGYTF.

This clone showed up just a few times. The CDR3 bases are TGTGCCAGCAGCTTTTACCCAACAGGGGTACAAGAGACCCAGTACTTC. Translated, it gives CASSFYPTGVQETQYF. The chain uses TRBV5-5 and TRBJ2-5; 7 bases are a match to TRBD1. The CDR3 has 16 residues. J lost 2 bases, V lost 2 bases, and 9 bases had no gene match. CDR1 and CDR2 from the germline V gene are SGHKS and YYEKEE (reference sequence).

CDR3 residues: CASSLLYNEQFF. CDR3 DNA: TGTGCCAGCAGTCTTCTCTACAATGAGCAGTTCTTC. J is TRBJ2-1 and V is TRBV3-1 (or the pseudogene TRBV3-2); D gene uncertain. V lost 6 bases to trimming and J lost 3 bases, with 6 bases between them. CDR1 LGHDT and CDR2 YNNKEL come from the germline V gene (reference sequence). The length of the CDR3 is 12 residues.

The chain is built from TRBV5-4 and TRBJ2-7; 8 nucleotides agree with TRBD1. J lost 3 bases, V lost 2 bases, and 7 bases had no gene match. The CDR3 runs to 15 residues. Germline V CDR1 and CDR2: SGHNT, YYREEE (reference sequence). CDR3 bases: TGTGCCAGCAGCTTATCCGGACAGGGTGGCTACGAGCAGTACTTC. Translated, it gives CASSLSGQGGYEQYF.

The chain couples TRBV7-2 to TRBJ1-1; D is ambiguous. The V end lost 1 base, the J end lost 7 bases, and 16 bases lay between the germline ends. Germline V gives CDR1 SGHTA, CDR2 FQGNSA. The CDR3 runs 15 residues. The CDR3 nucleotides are TGTGCCAGCAGCTTAGTAGGAGGGAGGAGGAATGAAGCTTTCTTT. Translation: CASSLVGGRRNEAFF.

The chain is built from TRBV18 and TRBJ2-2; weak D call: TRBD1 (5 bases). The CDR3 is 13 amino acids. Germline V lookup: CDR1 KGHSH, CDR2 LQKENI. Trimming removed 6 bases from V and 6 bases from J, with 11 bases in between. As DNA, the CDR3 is TGTGCCAGCTCGTCAGGGTTTGCCGGGGAGCTGTTTTTT. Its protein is CASSSGFAGELFF.

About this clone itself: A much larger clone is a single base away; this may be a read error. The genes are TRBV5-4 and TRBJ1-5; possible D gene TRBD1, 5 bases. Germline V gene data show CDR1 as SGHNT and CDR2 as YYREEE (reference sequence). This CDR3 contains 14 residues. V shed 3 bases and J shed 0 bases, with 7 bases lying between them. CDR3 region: CASSSQGSNQPQHF. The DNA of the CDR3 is TGTGCCAGCAGCTCCCAGGGTAGCAATCAGCCCCAGCATTTT.

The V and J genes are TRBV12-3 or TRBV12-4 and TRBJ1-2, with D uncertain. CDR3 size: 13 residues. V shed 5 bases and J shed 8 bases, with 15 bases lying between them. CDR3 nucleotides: TGTGCCAGCAGTCCTCCGGTCGGCGGGGGCTACACCTTC. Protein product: CASSPPVGGGYTF.

Here the CDR3 DNA reads TGTGCCAGCAGCTCGACTAGAGAAGAGGAGCAGTTCTTC. Its protein product is CASSSTREEEQFF. This chain links TRBV7-3 with TRBJ2-1, with D possibly TRBD2 on 6 matching bases. Trimming removed 4 bases at V and 10 bases at J, with 14 bases between. The CDR3 is 13 residues long. Germline lookup yields CDR1 SGHTA and CDR2 FQGTGA.

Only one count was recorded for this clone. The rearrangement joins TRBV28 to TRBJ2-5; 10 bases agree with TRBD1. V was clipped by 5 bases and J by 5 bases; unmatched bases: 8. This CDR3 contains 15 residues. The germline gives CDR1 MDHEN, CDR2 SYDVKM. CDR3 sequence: CASSLPGQGRETQYF. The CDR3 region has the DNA TGTGCCAGCAGTCTTCCGGGACAGGGGCGGGAGACCCAGTACTTC.

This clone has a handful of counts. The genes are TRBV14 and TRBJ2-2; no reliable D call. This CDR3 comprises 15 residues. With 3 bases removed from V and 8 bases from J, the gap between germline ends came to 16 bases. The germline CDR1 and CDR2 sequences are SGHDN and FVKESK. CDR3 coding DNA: TGTGCCAGCAGCCACCTGAACCCAGGCTTAGGGGAGCTGTTTTTT. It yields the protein CASSHLNPGLGELFF.

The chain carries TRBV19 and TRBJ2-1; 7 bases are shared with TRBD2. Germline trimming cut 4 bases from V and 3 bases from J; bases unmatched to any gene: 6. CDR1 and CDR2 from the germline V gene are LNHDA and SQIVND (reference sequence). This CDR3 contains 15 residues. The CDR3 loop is CASSTERGLYNEQFF. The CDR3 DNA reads TGTGCCAGTAGTACAGAGCGGGGCCTCTACAATGAGCAGTTCTTC.

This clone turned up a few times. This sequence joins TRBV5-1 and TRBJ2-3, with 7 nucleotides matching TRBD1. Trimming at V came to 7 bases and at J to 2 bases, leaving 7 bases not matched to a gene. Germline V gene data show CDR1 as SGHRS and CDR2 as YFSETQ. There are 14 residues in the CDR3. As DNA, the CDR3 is TGCGCCAGCCACCGGGACAGCTTCACAGATACGCAGTATTTT. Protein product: CASHRDSFTDTQYF.

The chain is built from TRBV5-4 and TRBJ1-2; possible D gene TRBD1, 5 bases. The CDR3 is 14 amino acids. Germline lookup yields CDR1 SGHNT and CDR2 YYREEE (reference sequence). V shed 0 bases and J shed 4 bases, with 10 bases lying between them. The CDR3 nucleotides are TGTGCCAGCAGCTTGGCAGGGCAGGCCTATGGCTACACCTTC. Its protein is CASSLAGQAYGYTF.

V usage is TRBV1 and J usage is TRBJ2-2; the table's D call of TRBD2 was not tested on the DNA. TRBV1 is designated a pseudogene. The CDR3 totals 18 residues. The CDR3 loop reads CTSSQRTSGGDNTGELFF. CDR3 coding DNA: TGCACCAGCAGCCAACGGACTAGCGGGGGGGATAACACCGGGGAGCTGTTTTTT.

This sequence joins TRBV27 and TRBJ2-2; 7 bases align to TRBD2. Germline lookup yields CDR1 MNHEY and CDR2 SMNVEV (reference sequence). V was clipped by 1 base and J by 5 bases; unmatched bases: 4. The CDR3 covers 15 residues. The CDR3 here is CASSLWGEGTGELFF. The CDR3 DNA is TGTGCCAGCAGTTTATGGGGGGAGGGGACCGGGGAGCTGTTTTTT.

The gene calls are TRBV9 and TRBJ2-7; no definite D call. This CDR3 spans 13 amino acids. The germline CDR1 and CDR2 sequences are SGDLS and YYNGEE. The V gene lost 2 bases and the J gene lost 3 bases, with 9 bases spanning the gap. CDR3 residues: CASSVSRLYEQYF. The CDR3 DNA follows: TGTGCCAGCAGCGTCTCCCGTCTCTACGAGCAGTACTTC.

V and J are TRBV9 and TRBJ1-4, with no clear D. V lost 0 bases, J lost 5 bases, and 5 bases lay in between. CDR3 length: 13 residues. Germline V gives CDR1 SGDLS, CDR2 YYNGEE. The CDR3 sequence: CASSVVPNEKLFF. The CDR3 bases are TGTGCCAGCAGCGTAGTCCCGAATGAAAAACTGTTTTTT.

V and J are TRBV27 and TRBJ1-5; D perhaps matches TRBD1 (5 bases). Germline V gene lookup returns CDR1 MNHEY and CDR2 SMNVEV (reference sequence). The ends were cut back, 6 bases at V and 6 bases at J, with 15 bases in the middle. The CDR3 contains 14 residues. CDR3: CASSLRVHTQPQHF. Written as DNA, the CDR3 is TGTGCCAGCAGCCTCAGGGTCCATACTCAGCCCCAGCATTTT.

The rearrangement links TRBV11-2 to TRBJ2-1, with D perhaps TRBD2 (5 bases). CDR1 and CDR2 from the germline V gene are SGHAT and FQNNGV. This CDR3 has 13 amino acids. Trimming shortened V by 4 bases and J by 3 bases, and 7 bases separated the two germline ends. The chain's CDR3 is CASSSDYYNEQFF. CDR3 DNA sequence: TGTGCCAGCAGCTCCGACTACTACAATGAGCAGTTCTTC.

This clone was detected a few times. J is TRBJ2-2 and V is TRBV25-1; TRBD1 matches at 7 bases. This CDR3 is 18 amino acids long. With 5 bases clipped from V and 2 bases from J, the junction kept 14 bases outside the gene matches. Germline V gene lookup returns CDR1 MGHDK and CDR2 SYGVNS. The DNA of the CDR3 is TGTGCCAGCAGTTCTTTACTCCCCGGGACAGTAAACACCGGGGAGCTGTTTTTT. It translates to CASSSLLPGTVNTGELFF.

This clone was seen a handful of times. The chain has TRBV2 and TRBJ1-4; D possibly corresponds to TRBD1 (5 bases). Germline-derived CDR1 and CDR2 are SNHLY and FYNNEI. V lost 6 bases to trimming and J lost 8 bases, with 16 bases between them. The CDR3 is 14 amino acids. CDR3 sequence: CASRAGEEGEKLFF. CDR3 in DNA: TGTGCCAGCAGGGCGGGGGAAGAGGGGGAAAAACTGTTTTTT. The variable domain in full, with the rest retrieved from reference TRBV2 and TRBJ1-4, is EPEVTQTPSHQVTQMGQEVILRCVPISNHLYFYWYRQILGQKVEFLVSFYNNEISEKSEIFDDQFSVERPDGSNFTLKIRSTKLEDSAMYFCASRAGEEGEKLFFGSGTQLSVL.

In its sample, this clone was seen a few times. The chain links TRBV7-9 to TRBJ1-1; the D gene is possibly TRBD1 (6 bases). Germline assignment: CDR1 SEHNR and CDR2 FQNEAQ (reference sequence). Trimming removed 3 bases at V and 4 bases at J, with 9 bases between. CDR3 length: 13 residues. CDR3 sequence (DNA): TGTGCCAGCAGCTTGCAAGGGGGCACTGAAGCTTTCTTT. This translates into CASSLQGGTEAFF.

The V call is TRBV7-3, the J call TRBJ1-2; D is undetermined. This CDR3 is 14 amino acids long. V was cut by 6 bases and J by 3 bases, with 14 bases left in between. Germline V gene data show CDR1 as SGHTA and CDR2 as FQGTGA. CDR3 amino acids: CASRRGLKDYGYTF. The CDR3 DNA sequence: TGTGCCAGCAGACGCGGACTCAAAGACTATGGCTACACCTTC.